A single sample is the source of the 10 T cell receptor beta chains below, sequenced in a study of T-cell memory formation after mild COVID-19. TCRdb itself ran the 5' RACE reads through MiXCR, one entry per CDR3 protein. The data contain a few hundred thousand distinct CDR3 sequences, around 16% of them singletons. The sample was PBMCs or a T cell subset sorted from them (not recorded which). These receptors originate from a young man who had mild COVID-19 (a few samples of this study predate the infection). Cell type and time point are not known.

This chain joins TRBV15 and TRBJ2-1; no firm D call. The germline CDR1 and CDR2 sequences are LNHNV and YYDKDF (reference sequence). Trimming stripped 8 bases from V and 7 bases from J, with 6 bases between. This CDR3 has 10 amino acids. The CDR3 here is CATGRNEQFF. CDR3 sequence (DNA): TGTGCCACCGGAAGAAATGAGCAGTTCTTC.

This clonotype was seen at least ten times. V usage is TRBV12-3 or TRBV12-4 and J usage is TRBJ2-5; D is unresolved. The CDR3 consists of 11 residues. The V gene lost 3 bases and the J gene lost 5 bases, with 4 bases spanning the gap. The CDR3 nucleotides read TGTGCCAGCAGTTTCTACGAGACCCAGTACTTC. The encoded protein is CASSFYETQYF.

This clonotype was seen ten or more times. The chain combines TRBV5-1 with TRBJ2-7; D is undetermined. Looked up from germline, CDR1 is SGHRS and CDR2 is YFSETQ. The CDR3 loop spans 11 amino acids. V was cut by 2 bases and J by 6 bases, with 6 bases left in between. CDR3 coding DNA: TGCGCCAGCAGCTTCGGTGGCGAGCAGTACTTC. Protein product: CASSFGGEQYF.

The chain uses TRBV5-1 and TRBJ2-3; perhaps TRBD1 as D (5 bases). Trimming left V 1 base short and J 4 bases short, with 16 bases between. The CDR3 is made up of 16 amino acids. Germline V CDR1 and CDR2: SGHRS, YFSETQ. The CDR3 protein is CASSLFVGPNADTQYF. CDR3 sequence (DNA): TGCGCCAGCAGCTTGTTCGTGGGGCCCAACGCAGATACGCAGTATTTT.

The chain recombines TRBV20-1 with TRBJ1-5; tentative D call: TRBD1 (5 bases). This CDR3 is 12 amino acids long. Trimming stripped 4 bases from V and 5 bases from J, with 9 bases between. Germline V gene sequence: CDR1 DFQATT, CDR2 SNEGSKA (reference sequence). DNA of the CDR3: TGCAGTGCTACGCCGGGGGATCAGCCCCAGCATTTT. As protein: CSATPGDQPQHF.

This clonotype was detected a few times. The CDR3: CASSLLDEETQYF. The CDR3 coding sequence is TGTGCCAGCAGCTTACTGGACGAAGAGACCCAGTACTTC. The rearrangement links TRBV7-6 to TRBJ2-5; D not certain. The germline V gene encodes CDR1 SGHVS and CDR2 FNYEAQ. The V end was cut by 2 bases, the J end by 3 bases, with 7 bases between. CDR3 length: 13 residues.

The chain combines TRBV9 with TRBJ2-5; D is perhaps TRBD2 (6 bases). CDR3 length equals 15 residues. With 0 bases removed from V and 2 bases from J, the gap between germline ends came to 11 bases. Germline values: CDR1 SGDLS, CDR2 YYNGEE. DNA of the CDR3: TGTGCCAGCAGCGTAGGTAGGAGGGAACAAGAGACCCAGTACTTC. Translated: CASSVGRREQETQYF.

The rearrangement uses TRBV6-2 or TRBV6-3 and TRBJ1-5; TRBD1 matches 9 bases. Per germline, CDR1 MNHEY and CDR2 SVGEGT. Trimming at V came to 8 bases and at J to 6 bases, leaving 8 bases not matched to a gene. The CDR3 sequence is 14 residues long. The CDR3 coding sequence is TGTGCCAGCGGGGACAGGGCGCGGAGTCAGCCCCAGCATTTT. Residues: CASGDRARSQPQHF.

Only a few counts were recorded for this clonotype. This chain links TRBV7-2 with TRBJ2-1, with TRBD1 as a possible D gene (6 bases). CDR3 length: 14 residues. V gave up 3 bases and J gave up 7 bases, with 13 bases separating them. Germline loops: CDR1 SGHTA, CDR2 FQGNSA. The CDR3 region is CASSFQGWGNEQFF. The CDR3 bases are TGTGCCAGCAGCTTCCAGGGGTGGGGGAATGAGCAGTTCTTC.

V gene TRBV5-1 combines with J gene TRBJ2-2; a weak D match, TRBD2 (5 bases). The CDR3 length is 14 residues. CDR1 is SGHRS, CDR2 YFSETQ, per germline. The V and J ends lost 7 bases and 4 bases respectively, with 14 bases between them. The CDR3 sequence is CASERISGTGELFF. The CDR3 bases are TGCGCCAGCGAAAGGATAAGCGGCACCGGGGAGCTGTTTTTT.